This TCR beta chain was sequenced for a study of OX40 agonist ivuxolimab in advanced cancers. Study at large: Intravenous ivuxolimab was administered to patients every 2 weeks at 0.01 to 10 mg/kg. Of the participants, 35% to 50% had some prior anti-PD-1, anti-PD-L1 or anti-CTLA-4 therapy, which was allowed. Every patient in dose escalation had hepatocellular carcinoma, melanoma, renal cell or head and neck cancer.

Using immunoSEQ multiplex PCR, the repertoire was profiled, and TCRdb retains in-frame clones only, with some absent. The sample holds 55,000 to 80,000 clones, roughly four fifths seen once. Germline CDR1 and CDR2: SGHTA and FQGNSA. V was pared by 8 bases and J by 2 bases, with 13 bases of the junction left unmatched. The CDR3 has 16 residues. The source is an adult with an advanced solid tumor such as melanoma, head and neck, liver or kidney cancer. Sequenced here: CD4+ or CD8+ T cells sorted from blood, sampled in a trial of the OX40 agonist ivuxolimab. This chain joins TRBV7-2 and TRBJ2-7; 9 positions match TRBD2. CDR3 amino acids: CASSRGGLAGTYEQYF. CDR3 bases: TGTGCCAGCTCCAGGGGGGGGCTAGCGGGAACCTACGAGCAGTACTTC. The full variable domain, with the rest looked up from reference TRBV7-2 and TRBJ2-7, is GAGVSQSPSNKVTEKGKDVELRCDPISGHTALYWYRQSLGQGLEFLIYFQGNSAPDKSGLPSDRFSAERTGGSVSTLTIQRTQQEDSAVYLCASSRGGLAGTYEQYFGPGTRLTVT.